The 25 T cell receptor beta chains listed next were all sequenced from one sample in a study of lymphopenia after photon versus proton radiotherapy. TCRdb keeps only in-frame clones here, not all; method: immunoSEQ multiplex PCR. The sample has over 50,000 clones, 86% seen once. Sequenced material: peripheral blood, taken from a patient treated with photon-based radiotherapy. Receptor source: a man in his forties with gastric cancer.

Points on this clone: Other DNA sequences of this sample code for an identical CDR3. The chain employs TRBV11-2 and TRBJ1-3, with D maybe TRBD1 (6 bases). This CDR3 is 13 amino acids long. Trimming removed 5 bases from V and 4 bases from J, with 9 bases in between. Germline CDR1 is SGHAT and CDR2 is FQNNGV. CDR3 protein: CASSLGQGNTIYF. The CDR3 coding sequence is TGTGCCAGCAGCCTTGGACAGGGAAACACCATATATTTT.

The V gene is TRBV7-9, the J gene TRBJ2-7; the D is unclear. The V end lost 1 base, the J end lost 1 base, and 14 bases lay between the germline ends. CDR1 is SEHNR, CDR2 FQNEAQ, per germline (reference sequence). CDR3 length equals 16 residues. The CDR3 region is CASSLDLAAASYEQYF. The CDR3 DNA follows: TGTGCCAGCAGCTTAGATCTGGCAGCCGCTTCCTACGAGCAGTACTTC. Together with reference TRBV7-9 and TRBJ2-7, the CDR3 gives the full variable domain: DTGVSQNPRHKITKRGQNVTFRCDPISEHNRLYWYRQTLGQGPEFLTYFQNEAQLEKSRLLSDRFSAERPKGSFSTLEIQRTEQGDSAMYLCASSLDLAAASYEQYFGPGTRLTVT.

The chain uses TRBV4-3 and TRBJ1-2; 10 nucleotides match TRBD1. After removal of 0 bases from V and 8 bases from J, the junction contained 6 bases not matched to a gene. Germline CDR1 reads LGHNA; CDR2 reads YSLEER. The CDR3 is made up of 15 amino acids. This CDR3 is CASSQDSGTGVGYTF. CDR3 in DNA: TGCGCCAGCAGCCAAGATTCTGGGACAGGGGTAGGCTACACCTTC.

There are a few counts of this clone. The gene calls are TRBV5-4 and TRBJ2-5, with D perhaps matching TRBD1 or TRBD2 (5 bases each). Germline V gives CDR1 SGHNT, CDR2 YYREEE (reference sequence). The V gene lost 7 bases and the J gene lost 1 base, with 8 bases spanning the gap. The CDR3 sequence is 12 residues long. This chain's CDR3 is CASRGVQETQYF. The CDR3 bases are TGTGCCAGCCGAGGGGTCCAAGAGACCCAGTACTTC.

The V call is TRBV5-1, the J call TRBJ2-5, with a weak D call TRBD1 (5 bases). The V gene lost 4 bases and the J gene lost 1 base, with 14 bases spanning the gap. The germline CDR1 and CDR2 sequences are SGHRS and YFSETQ. This CDR3 is built from 15 residues. The CDR3 loop is CASSPRTGGQETQYF. CDR3 sequence (DNA): TGCGCCAGCAGCCCCAGAACAGGCGGCCAAGAGACCCAGTACTTC.

This clone is labeled medium-sized. The chain has TRBV4-2 and TRBJ2-7; perhaps TRBD1 as D (5 bases). Deletions cut 1 base from V and 9 bases from J, with 16 bases between. The CDR3 contains 14 residues. The germline V gene encodes CDR1 LGHNA and CDR2 YNFKEQ. As DNA, the CDR3 is TGTGCCAGCAGCCAAGTGTACGGTCAGGGTGCGCAGTACTTC. This codes for CASSQVYGQGAQYF.

The J gene is TRBJ2-2, the V gene TRBV5-1; D is unclear. Trimming left V 4 bases short and J 15 bases short, with 22 bases between. Germline V lookup: CDR1 SGHRS, CDR2 YFSETQ. This CDR3 contains 14 residues. The CDR3 sequence is CASSADPEIGLVFF. The CDR3 DNA reads as TGCGCCAGCAGCGCCGATCCGGAGATCGGGTTGGTGTTTTTT.

The chain couples TRBV5-1 to TRBJ2-6, with D uncertain. V was cut by 4 bases and J by 0 bases, with 11 bases left in between. The CDR3 is 16 amino acids. Germline-derived CDR1 and CDR2 are SGHRS and YFSETQ. The CDR3 DNA sequence: TGCGCCAGCAGCAACAGACCCAGCTCTGGGGCCAACGTCCTGACTTTC. Translation gives CASSNRPSSGANVLTF.

This clone has only one observation. The chain carries TRBV6-5 and TRBJ1-1; 7 bases align to TRBD1. The CDR3 runs to 14 residues. The germline V gene has CDR1 MNHEY and CDR2 SVGAGI. The V segment lost 4 bases and the J segment 4 bases; nucleotides outside the gene matches: 6. The CDR3 loop reads CASSSRQGGTEAFF. In DNA form, the CDR3 reads TGTGCCAGCAGTTCTCGGCAGGGGGGCACTGAAGCTTTCTTT.

The sample holds one count of this clone. The chain is built from TRBV4-1 and TRBJ1-2, with a possible D match to TRBD1 (5 bases). This CDR3 is 14 amino acids long. V was pared by 1 base and J by 4 bases, with 10 bases between. Germline CDR1 is MGHRA and CDR2 is YSYEKL. The CDR3, as DNA: TGCGCCAGCAGCCAAGGGGACGCCGTCTATGGCTACACCTTC. Its protein product is CASSQGDAVYGYTF.

The V gene is TRBV10-2, the J gene TRBJ2-3, with TRBD2 matching 8 bases. Germline-derived CDR1 and CDR2 are WSHSY and SAAADI. The V and J ends lost 3 bases and 1 base, in that order; junction bases with no gene match: 3. The CDR3 consists of 15 residues. In DNA form, the CDR3 reads TGCGCCAGCAGTGATCAAGCGGGGGGCACAGATACGCAGTATTTT. Protein: CASSDQAGGTDTQYF.

The DNA of the CDR3 is TGTGCCAGCCGAAAGGGGACAGGGGTCGAAAAACTGTTTTTT. Amino acid sequence: CASRKGTGVEKLFF. This chain links TRBV27 with TRBJ1-4; 10 nucleotides align to TRBD1. The trim removed 8 bases at V and 8 bases at J, leaving 8 bases unmatched. From germline, CDR1 is MNHEY and CDR2 SMNVEV (reference sequence). The CDR3 has 14 residues.

The chain recombines TRBV7-3 with TRBJ1-2; weak D call: TRBD1 (6 bases). CDR1 is SGHTA and CDR2 is FQGTGA in the germline V gene. The CDR3 is made up of 14 amino acids. V dropped 5 bases and J dropped 7 bases, with 17 bases sitting between them. The DNA of the CDR3 is TGTGCCAGCAGCGCCTATCACAGGGAGGGTGGCTACACCTTC. This translates into CASSAYHREGGYTF.

The chain combines TRBV6-5 with TRBJ2-1, with D unclear. Germline values: CDR1 MNHEY, CDR2 SVGAGI. V was clipped by 6 bases and J by 5 bases, with 17 bases between them. The CDR3 length is 15 residues. This CDR3 is CASSTTETTHNEQFF. CDR3 DNA sequence: TGTGCCAGCAGCACAACTGAAACCACACACAATGAGCAGTTCTTC.

The chain carries TRBV6-5 and TRBJ1-4; D possibly corresponds to TRBD1 (6 bases). The length of the CDR3 is 14 residues. Looked up from germline, CDR1 is MNHEY and CDR2 is SVGAGI. Deletions cut 6 bases from V and 7 bases from J, with 15 bases between. Here the CDR3 DNA reads TGTGCCAGCAGCCCACAGGGACAACTTGAAAAACTGTTTTTT. This translates into CASSPQGQLEKLFF.

V is TRBV11-2 and J is TRBJ1-6; D is ambiguous. Trimming stripped 5 bases from V and 7 bases from J, with 9 bases between. Looked up from germline, CDR1 is SGHAT and CDR2 is FQNNGV. CDR3 size: 13 residues. CDR3 bases: TGTGCCAGCAGCCCCGTGGCAAATTCACCCCTCCACTTT. It specifies CASSPVANSPLHF.

The rearrangement links TRBV6-4 to TRBJ2-7; TRBD2 aligns across 8 bases. The CDR3 has 16 amino acids. Germline V gene lookup returns CDR1 MRHNA and CDR2 SNTAGT. The trim removed 6 bases at V and 2 bases at J, leaving 12 bases unmatched. The CDR3 spells CASSPRVAGITYEQYF. The CDR3 region has the DNA TGTGCCAGCAGCCCCAGGGTAGCGGGGATCACCTACGAGCAGTACTTC.

The chain combines TRBV4-3 with TRBJ2-2, with D unclear. Germline V gene sequence: CDR1 LGHNA, CDR2 YSLEER. V was cut by 3 bases and J by 1 base, with 12 bases left in between. The CDR3 runs to 16 residues. The CDR3 protein is CASSQGKTLNTGELFF. In DNA, the CDR3 is TGCGCCAGCAGCCAGGGAAAGACCCTGAACACCGGGGAGCTGTTTTTT.

The rearrangement uses TRBV4-1 and TRBJ2-3; D unclear. The germline V and J ends were trimmed by 0 bases and 15 bases, with 4 bases remaining between them. CDR3 size: 9 residues. CDR1 is MGHRA and CDR2 is YSYEKL in the germline V gene. This CDR3 reads CASSQEVYF. The DNA of the CDR3 is TGCGCCAGCAGCCAAGAAGTTTATTTT.

This chain connects TRBV27 to TRBJ2-2, with no clear D. The V end was cut by 3 bases, the J end by 1 base, with 12 bases between. Germline values: CDR1 MNHEY, CDR2 SMNVEV (reference sequence). The CDR3 covers 16 residues. Here the CDR3 DNA reads TGTGCCAGCAGTTTTCACGCGGCAGGGAACACCGGGGAGCTGTTTTTT. Protein sequence: CASSFHAAGNTGELFF.

J is TRBJ2-2 and V is TRBV6-1; 9 nucleotides align to TRBD1. Germline CDR1 MNHNS, CDR2 SASEGT. V was clipped by 10 bases and J by 5 bases; unmatched bases: 8. This CDR3 is built from 14 residues. CDR3 residues: CATERTGETGELFF. In DNA form, the CDR3 reads TGTGCCACCGAGAGGACAGGGGAGACCGGGGAGCTGTTTTTT.

This clone was recorded only once. This CDR3 reads CASSDSGGNSPLHF. CDR3 DNA sequence: TGTGCCAGCAGTGACTCGGGGGGTAATTCACCCCTCCACTTT. V is TRBV6-4 and J is TRBJ1-6; D might be TRBD1 (5 bases). The V end was cut by 0 bases, the J end by 6 bases, with 6 bases between. The CDR3 has 14 amino acids. Germline CDR1 is MRHNA and CDR2 is SNTAGT.

The genes are TRBV9 and TRBJ2-3; 7 bases line up with TRBD2. The V segment lost 4 bases and the J segment 2 bases; nucleotides outside the gene matches: 4. The CDR3 is made up of 14 amino acids. The germline V gene encodes CDR1 SGDLS and CDR2 YYNGEE. For the CDR3, the DNA is TGTGCCAGCAGCCCTAGCGGCCTCACAGATACGCAGTATTTT. Protein product: CASSPSGLTDTQYF.

This chain joins TRBV11-2 and TRBJ1-1; D unresolved. CDR3 length equals 15 residues. V was clipped by 0 bases and J by 0 bases, with 8 bases between them. Germline V lookup: CDR1 SGHAT, CDR2 FQNNGV. CDR3 sequence reads: CASSLDRSLNTEAFF. The CDR3 DNA reads as TGTGCCAGCAGCTTAGATCGCAGCCTGAACACTGAAGCTTTCTTT.

J is TRBJ1-1 and V is TRBV27; 7 positions match TRBD1. The V gene's germline CDR1 is MNHEY and CDR2 SMNVEV (reference sequence). CDR3 length: 16 amino acids. V lost 0 bases and J lost 1; bases outside the gene matches: 5. CDR3 amino acids: CASSLSGTAPNTEAFF. The CDR3 bases are TGTGCCAGCAGTTTATCCGGGACAGCTCCGAACACTGAAGCTTTCTTT.